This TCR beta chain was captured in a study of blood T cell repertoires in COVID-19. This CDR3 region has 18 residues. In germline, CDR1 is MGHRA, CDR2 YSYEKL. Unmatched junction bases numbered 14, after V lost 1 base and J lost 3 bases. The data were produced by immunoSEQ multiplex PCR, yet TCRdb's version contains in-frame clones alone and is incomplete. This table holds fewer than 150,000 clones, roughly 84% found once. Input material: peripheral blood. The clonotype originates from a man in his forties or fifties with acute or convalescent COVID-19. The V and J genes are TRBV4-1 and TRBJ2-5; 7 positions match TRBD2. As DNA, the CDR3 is TGCGCCAGCAGCCAAGTGGCCGCGGCTAGCGGTGATGAAGAGACCCAGTACTTC. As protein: CASSQVAAASGDEETQYF.